The rows below give T cell receptor beta chains drawn from one sample of a study of T cell repertoires in cytomegalovirus infection. TCRdb independently ran MiXCR on the reads; one entry per CDR3 protein. The table includes about 150,000 distinct CDR3 sequences, roughly 17% detected once. The specimen was CD8+ T cells from PBMCs. The receptors come from a human donor in good health (CMV status not recorded). Some clones in this sample may be carry-over from other donors' samples. Each CDR3 is given without its conserved first and last residue. Fields, in order: clone size, J gene, V gene, CDR3 protein. A row's size may be missing; if present it is once, few, many or a size class.

>-|TRBJ2-7|TRBV6-6
ASSYSKTDLIYEQY
>few|TRBJ1-1|TRBV20-1
SAPEGNTEAF
>many|TRBJ1-3|TRBV7-6
ASSSGQGSSGNTIY
>-|TRBJ1-1|TRBV28
ASEEGQRNTEAF
>-|TRBJ2-7|TRBV7-2
ASSSVPAYEQY
>-|TRBJ1-4|TRBV20-1
SARDDRGQFEKLF
>-|TRBJ2-7|TRBV7-8
ASSSSVGSYEQY
>few|TRBJ2-7|TRBV6-2/TRBV6-3
ASSYRVYEQY
>-|TRBJ2-7|TRBV12-3/TRBV12-4
ASSLARRGHIGEQY
>few|TRBJ1-1|TRBV7-9
ASSQGGFNTEAF